Listed below are T cell receptor beta chains from one sample, sequenced in a study of blood T cell repertoires in COVID-19. Assay: immunoSEQ multiplex PCR; the TCRdb copy retains only in-frame clones and omits some. The top ten clones hold around 3% of a sample with about 220,000 clones, around 82% of them seen once. The material sequenced was peripheral blood. Source of these receptors: a woman in her twenties or thirties who had recovered from COVID-19. CDR3s include the opening cysteine and the closing phenylalanine or tryptophan. D genes are given only for firm matches. Some rows mark clone size as missing; the rest say once, few, many or name a class of expanded clone.

j_gene,v_gene,abundance,d_gene,CDR3nt,CDR3aa
TRBJ2-5,TRBV28,.,.,TGTGCCAGCAGTTCCACTGGAGAGACCCAGTACTTC,CASSSTGETQYF
TRBJ1-6,TRBV10-3,.,TRBD1,TGTGCCATCAGTGAGACGGGACAGGCAGGAGAGGGAGGTTCACCCCTCCACTTT,CAISETGQAGEGGSPLHF
TRBJ1-5,TRBV15,.,TRBD1,TGTGCCACCAGCTCCGGGACAGGGGGACTGGGCAATCAGCCCCAGCATTTT,CATSSGTGGLGNQPQHF
TRBJ2-7,TRBV28,few,.,TGTGCCAGCAGTTTGGTCCCACCTGCGGTCTCGGAGGGCGAGCAGTACTTC,CASSLVPPAVSEGEQYF
TRBJ2-4,TRBV19,once,TRBD2,TGTGCCAGTAGTACCGGACTAGCGGGAGTGTCTGGGGCCAAAAACATTCAGTACTTC,CASSTGLAGVSGAKNIQYF
TRBJ1-3,TRBV28,.,TRBD1,TGTGCCAGCAGTGGAGGGACAGTCTCTGGAAACACCATATATTTT,CASSGGTVSGNTIYF
TRBJ2-2,TRBV19,.,TRBD2,TGTGCCAGTAGTATAGGGTGGCTAGCGGGAGCGCGGAACACCGGGGAGCTGTTTTTT,CASSIGWLAGARNTGELFF
TRBJ1-4,TRBV30,.,.,TGTGCCTGGACCCGCAGGGGAGAAAAACTGTTTTTT,CAWTRRGEKLFF
TRBJ1-3,TRBV30,.,.,TGTGCCTGGAGTGTAGGCGGGGAGACTGGAAACACCATATATTTT,CAWSVGGETGNTIYF
TRBJ1-2,TRBV6-5,.,.,TGTGCCAGCAGTTACTCGATCGGGACTGCTAACTATGGCTACACCTTC,CASSYSIGTANYGYTF
TRBJ2-1,TRBV5-1,.,.,TGCGCCAGCAGCTTGGGACAGGGTGGGGGGTTTCCGTTCTTC,CASSLGQGGGFPFF
TRBJ2-5,TRBV24-1,once,TRBD2,TGTGCCACCAGTGATTGGGGGGGGGTTGAAGAAGAGACCCAGTACTTC,CATSDWGGVEEETQYF
TRBJ2-2,TRBV10-3,.,TRBD2,TGTGCCACCACCGTGGGACTAGCGGGAGAATCCGGGGAGCTGTTTTTT,CATTVGLAGESGELFF
TRBJ1-1,TRBV5-6,once,.,TGTGCCAGCAGCTTGGGAGGGTTTGGAGCTTTCTTT,CASSLGGFGAFF
TRBJ1-4,TRBV6-5,.,.,TGTGCCAGCAGACTGAGGGGGTTCGATGAAAAACTGTTTTTT,CASRLRGFDEKLFF
TRBJ2-1,TRBV11-2,.,.,TGTGCCAGCAGCTCCTCCGGGTGGTATGAGCAGTTCTTC,CASSSSGWYEQFF
TRBJ1-2,TRBV5-1,.,TRBD1,TGCGCCAGCAGCTTGAATCCCGGACAGGGAGGTGGCTACACCTTC,CASSLNPGQGGGYTF
TRBJ2-7,TRBV27,.,.,TGTGCCAGCAGTTTACGGCAGGGTAAGGGATACGAGCAGTACTTC,CASSLRQGKGYEQYF
TRBJ1-1,TRBV5-1,few,.,TGCGCCAGCAGCTTGGACAGACCGAACACTGAAGCTTTCTTT,CASSLDRPNTEAFF
TRBJ2-3,TRBV18,.,TRBD1,TGTGCCAGCTCACAATCGACAGGGGGGGATACGCAGTATTTT,CASSQSTGGDTQYF
TRBJ2-1,TRBV4-1,once,TRBD2,TGCGCCAGCAGCGTCCCTCTCCCTAGCGGGAGGGGTGATGAGCAGTTCTTC,CASSVPLPSGRGDEQFF